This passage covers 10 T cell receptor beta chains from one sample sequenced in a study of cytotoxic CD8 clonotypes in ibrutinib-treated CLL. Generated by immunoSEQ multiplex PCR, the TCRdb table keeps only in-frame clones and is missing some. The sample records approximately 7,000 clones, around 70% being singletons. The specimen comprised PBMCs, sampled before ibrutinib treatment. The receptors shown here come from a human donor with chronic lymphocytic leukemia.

The CDR3 reads CASSLSGVRGYTF. CDR3 nucleotide sequence: TGTGCCAGCAGTTTATCAGGGGTGAGAGGCTACACCTTC. The V gene is TRBV28, the J gene TRBJ1-2, with D possibly TRBD1 on 6 matching bases. There are 13 residues in the CDR3. Trimming cost V 1 base and J 8 bases, with 11 bases left between them. In germline, CDR1 is MDHEN, CDR2 SYDVKM.

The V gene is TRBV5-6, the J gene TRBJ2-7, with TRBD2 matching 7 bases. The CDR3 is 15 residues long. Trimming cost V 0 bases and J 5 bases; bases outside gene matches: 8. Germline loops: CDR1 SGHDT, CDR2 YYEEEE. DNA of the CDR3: TGTGCCAGCAGCTTGGTGGGCGGGAGAGGTAACGAGCAGTACTTC. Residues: CASSLVGGRGNEQYF.

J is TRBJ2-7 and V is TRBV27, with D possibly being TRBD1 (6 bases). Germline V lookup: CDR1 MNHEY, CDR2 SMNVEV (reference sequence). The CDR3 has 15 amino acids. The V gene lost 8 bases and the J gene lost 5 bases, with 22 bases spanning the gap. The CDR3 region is CASSRDVGPGDEQYF. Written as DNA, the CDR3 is TGTGCCAGCTCCAGGGACGTTGGCCCAGGGGACGAGCAGTACTTC.

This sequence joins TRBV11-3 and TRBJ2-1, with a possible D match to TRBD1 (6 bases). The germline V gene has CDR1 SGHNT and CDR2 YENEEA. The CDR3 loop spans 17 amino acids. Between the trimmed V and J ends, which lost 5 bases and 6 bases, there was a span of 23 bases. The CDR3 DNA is TGTGCCAGCAGCATCGAAGACGGCAGGGTAGGGGGCAATGAGCAGTTCTTC. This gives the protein CASSIEDGRVGGNEQFF.

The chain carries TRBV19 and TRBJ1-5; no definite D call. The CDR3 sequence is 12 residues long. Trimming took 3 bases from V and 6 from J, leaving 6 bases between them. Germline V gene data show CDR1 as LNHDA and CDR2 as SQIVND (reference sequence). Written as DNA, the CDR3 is TGTGCCAGTAGTATTCCCCCTCAGCCCCAGCATTTT. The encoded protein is CASSIPPQPQHF.

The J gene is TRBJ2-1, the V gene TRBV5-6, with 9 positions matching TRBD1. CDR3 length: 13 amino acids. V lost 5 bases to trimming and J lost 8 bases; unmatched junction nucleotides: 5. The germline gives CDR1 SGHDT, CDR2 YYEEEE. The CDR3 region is CASSPGQGYEQFF. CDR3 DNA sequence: TGTGCCAGCAGTCCGGGACAGGGTTATGAGCAGTTCTTC. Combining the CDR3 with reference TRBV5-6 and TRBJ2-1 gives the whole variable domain DAGVTQSPTHLIKTRGQQVTLRCSPKSGHDTVSWYQQALGQGPQFIFQYYEEEERQRGNFPDRFSGHQFPNYSSELNVNALLLGDSALYLCASSPGQGYEQFFGPGTRLTVL.

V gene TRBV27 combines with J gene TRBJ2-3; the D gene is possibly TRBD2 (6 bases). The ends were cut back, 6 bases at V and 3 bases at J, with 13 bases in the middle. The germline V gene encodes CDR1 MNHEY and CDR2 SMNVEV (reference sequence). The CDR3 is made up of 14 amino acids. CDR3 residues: CASSDIGRTDTQYF. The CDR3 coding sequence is TGTGCCAGCAGCGACATAGGGAGGACAGATACGCAGTATTTT.

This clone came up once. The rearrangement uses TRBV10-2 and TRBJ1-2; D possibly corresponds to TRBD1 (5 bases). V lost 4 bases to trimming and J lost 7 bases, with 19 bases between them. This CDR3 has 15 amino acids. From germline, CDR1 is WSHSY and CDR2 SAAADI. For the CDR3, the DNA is TGCGCCAGCAGTGCGGGGGGAAGGTTGGGTGTTGGCTACACCTTC. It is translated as CASSAGGRLGVGYTF.

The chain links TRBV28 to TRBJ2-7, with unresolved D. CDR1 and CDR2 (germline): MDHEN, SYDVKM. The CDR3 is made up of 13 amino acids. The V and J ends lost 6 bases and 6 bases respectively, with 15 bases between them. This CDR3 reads CASRAPTVSEQYF. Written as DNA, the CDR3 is TGTGCCAGCAGAGCGCCCACAGTCTCCGAGCAGTACTTC. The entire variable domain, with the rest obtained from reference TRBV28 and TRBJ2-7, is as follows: DVKVTQSSRYLVKRTGEKVFLECVQDMDHENMFWYRQDPGLGLRLIYFSYDVKMKEKGDIPEGYSVSREKKERFSLILESASTNQTSMYLCASRAPTVSEQYFGPGTRLTVT.

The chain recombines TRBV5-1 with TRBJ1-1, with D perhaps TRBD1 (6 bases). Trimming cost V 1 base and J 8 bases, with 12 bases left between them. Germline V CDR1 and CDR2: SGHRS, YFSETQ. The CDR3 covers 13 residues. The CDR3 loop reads CASSLYGQGEAFF. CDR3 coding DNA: TGCGCCAGCAGCTTGTACGGGCAGGGGGAAGCTTTCTTT. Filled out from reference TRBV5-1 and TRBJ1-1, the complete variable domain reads KAGVTQTPRYLIKTRGQQVTLSCSPISGHRSVSWYQQTPGQGLQFLFEYFSETQRNKGNFPGRFSGRQFSNSRSEMNVSTLELGDSALYLCASSLYGQGEAFFGQGTRLTVV.